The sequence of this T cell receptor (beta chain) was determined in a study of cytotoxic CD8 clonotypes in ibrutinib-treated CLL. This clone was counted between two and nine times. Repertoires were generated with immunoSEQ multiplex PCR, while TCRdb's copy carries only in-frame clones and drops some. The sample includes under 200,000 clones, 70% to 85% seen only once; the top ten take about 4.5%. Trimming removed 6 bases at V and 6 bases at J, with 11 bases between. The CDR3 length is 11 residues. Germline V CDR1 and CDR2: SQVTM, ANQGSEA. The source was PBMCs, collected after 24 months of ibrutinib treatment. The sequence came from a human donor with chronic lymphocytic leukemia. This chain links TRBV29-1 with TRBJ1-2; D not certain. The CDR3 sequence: CSVVTGNGYTF. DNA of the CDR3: TGCAGCGTCGTGACCGGGAATGGCTACACCTTC.